Each of the 27 T cell receptor beta chains below was sequenced from the same sample in a study of shared clonotypes between healthy human individuals. The repertoire was sequenced with immunoSEQ multiplex PCR; TCRdb's copy has only in-frame clones and lacks some. The sample holds under 2,000,000 clones, roughly 94% seen once. Naive CD8 cells lacked CD45RO, underwent positive selection for CCR7 and left out terminally differentiated effector memory CD45RA+ cells. The material sequenced was naive CD8+ T cells sorted from blood. Source of these receptors: a man aged 18-30 years in good health.

The V call is TRBV30, the J call TRBJ2-1; 7 bases match TRBD2. Germline CDR1 reads GTSNPN; CDR2 reads SVGIG (reference sequence). The CDR3 is made up of 13 amino acids. V shed 0 bases, J shed 9 bases, and the junction held 5 bases outside the gene matches. CDR3 in amino acids: CAWSVGGRSEQFF. DNA of the CDR3: TGTGCCTGGAGTGTAGGCGGGAGAAGTGAGCAGTTCTTC. Supplemented by reference TRBV30 and TRBJ2-1, the full variable domain reads SQTIHQWPATLVQPVGSPLSLECTVEGTSNPNLYWYRQAAGRGLQLLFYSVGIGQISSEVPQNLSASRPQDRQFILSSKKLLLSDSGFYLCAWSVGGRSEQFFGPGTRLTVL.

V gene TRBV27 combines with J gene TRBJ2-3; unclear D gene. CDR1 is MNHEY and CDR2 is SMNVEV in the germline V gene (reference sequence). V dropped 2 bases and J dropped 1 base, with 16 bases sitting between them. The CDR3 has 17 residues. Written as DNA, the CDR3 is TGTGCCAGCAGTTTAGTGCCACCATCTAGGGGCACAGATACGCAGTATTTT. Its protein is CASSLVPPSRGTDTQYF.

This chain joins TRBV6-5 and TRBJ2-3; D gene uncertain. In germline, CDR1 is MNHEY, CDR2 SVGAGI. V lost 8 bases and J 0 bases, leaving 6 bases between the germline ends. The CDR3 loop spans 12 amino acids. The CDR3 DNA reads as TGTGCCAGCGTAGACAGCACAGATACGCAGTATTTT. It encodes CASVDSTDTQYF.

The chain combines TRBV5-4 with TRBJ2-7; TRBD1 aligns across 10 bases. J lost 7 bases, V lost 0 bases, and 7 bases had no gene match. This CDR3 comprises 15 residues. Germline V gene sequence: CDR1 SGHNT, CDR2 YYREEE (reference sequence). CDR3 nucleotides: TGTGCCAGCAGCTTGGAAGGGACAGGGGCGAATGAGCAGTACTTC. Protein: CASSLEGTGANEQYF.

The chain couples TRBV6-6 to TRBJ1-5; D is perhaps TRBD1 (6 bases). Germline lookup yields CDR1 MNHNY and CDR2 SVGAGI (reference sequence). The CDR3 sequence is 16 residues long. Trimming pared 0 bases from V and 3 bases from J, leaving 12 bases between. The CDR3 is CASSYSSRGLNQPQHF. The DNA of the CDR3 is TGTGCCAGCAGTTACTCGAGCAGGGGACTCAATCAGCCCCAGCATTTT.

J is TRBJ2-2 and V is TRBV2, with 7 bases that match TRBD1. CDR3 length: 15 amino acids. The J segment lost 7 bases and the V segment lost 7 bases, leaving 12 bases of the junction unmatched. Germline V lookup: CDR1 SNHLY, CDR2 FYNNEI. The CDR3 DNA reads as TGTGCCAGCAATTTTCCCCAGGGGGAAGGCGGGGAGCTGTTTTTT. The encoded protein is CASNFPQGEGGELFF. Complete variable domain (other parts from reference TRBV2 and TRBJ2-2): EPEVTQTPSHQVTQMGQEVILRCVPISNHLYFYWYRQILGQKVEFLVSFYNNEISEKSEIFDDQFSVERPDGSNFTLKIRSTKLEDSAMYFCASNFPQGEGGELFFGEGSRLTVL.

The chain carries TRBV19 and TRBJ1-1; the match to TRBD1 covers 10 bases. Unmatched junction bases numbered 13, after V lost 7 bases and J lost 5 bases. CDR3 length equals 16 residues. Germline assignment: CDR1 LNHDA and CDR2 SQIVND (reference sequence). The CDR3, as DNA: TGTGCCAGTAACGATCAATGGGGGACAGGGGAGACTGAAGCTTTCTTT. Encoded protein: CASNDQWGTGETEAFF. The variable domain in full, completed from reference TRBV19 and TRBJ1-1, reads DGGITQSPKYLFRKEGQNVTLSCEQNLNHDAMYWYRQDPGQGLRLIYYSQIVNDFQKGDIAEGYSVSREKKESFPLTVTSAQKNPTAFYLCASNDQWGTGETEAFFGQGTRLTVV.

The V gene is TRBV10-1, the J gene TRBJ2-7; D call uncertain. The CDR3 spans 10 residues. Trimming removed 6 bases at V and 7 bases at J, with 7 bases between. Germline V gene data show CDR1 as WNHNN and CDR2 as SYGVQD (reference sequence). The CDR3 nucleotides are TGCGCCAGCAGCCGCTGGGAGCAGTACTTC. Amino acid sequence: CASSRWEQYF.

A note on this clone: Other DNA sequences in this sample translate to the same CDR3. V gene TRBV4-1 combines with J gene TRBJ2-7; 8 positions match TRBD1. V lost 3 bases and J lost 4; bases outside the gene matches: 5. Germline V gene data show CDR1 as MGHRA and CDR2 as YSYEKL. The CDR3 has 14 amino acids. The CDR3 bases are TGCGCCAGCAGCCAGCAGGGGGCGAGATACGAGCAGTACTTC. The encoded protein is CASSQQGARYEQYF.

The chain's CDR3 is CASSDKWGAEVYGYTF. In nucleotides, the CDR3 is TGTGCCAGCAGTGATAAGTGGGGGGCAGAGGTCTATGGCTACACCTTC. This chain uses TRBV2 with TRBJ1-2, with a possible D match to TRBD1 (6 bases). The CDR3 runs to 16 residues. The V end was cut by 3 bases, the J end by 4 bases, with 18 bases between. Germline CDR1 SNHLY, CDR2 FYNNEI.

This clone appeared a single time. V is TRBV27 and J is TRBJ2-7; D perhaps matches TRBD2 (5 bases). CDR1 is MNHEY, CDR2 SMNVEV, per germline (reference sequence). CDR3 length equals 15 residues. Trimming removed 7 bases from V and 4 bases from J, with 20 bases in between. DNA of the CDR3: TGTGCCAGCAAAATCCGCGGGCTGACCGATTACGAGCAGTACTTC. Translation gives CASKIRGLTDYEQYF.

This chain connects TRBV2 to TRBJ2-5; D unresolved. Germline loops: CDR1 SNHLY, CDR2 FYNNEI. Trimming took off 10 bases at V and 5 bases at J, with 14 bases between the two ends. The CDR3 is made up of 12 amino acids. CDR3 bases: TGTGCCACCTCAGGTTCCCCCGAGACCCAGTACTTC. This encodes CATSGSPETQYF.

The V and J genes are TRBV7-8 and TRBJ2-4, with TRBD1 matching over 8 bases. The germline CDR1 and CDR2 sequences are SGHVS and FQNEAQ. CDR3 length: 18 amino acids. V lost 5 bases to trimming and J lost 0 bases; unmatched junction nucleotides: 12. In nucleotides, the CDR3 is TGTGCCAGCAGCCCCAGGGACAGGTTTTCCCTAGCCAAAAACATTCAGTACTTC. This codes for CASSPRDRFSLAKNIQYF.

V usage is TRBV30 and J usage is TRBJ2-5; 8 bases line up with TRBD1. Per the germline V gene, CDR1 is GTSNPN and CDR2 is SVGIG (reference sequence). V lost 4 bases and J lost 2; bases outside the gene matches: 6. The CDR3 totals 14 residues. The CDR3 reads CAWTDRGDQETQYF. CDR3 DNA: TGTGCCTGGACTGACAGGGGAGATCAAGAGACCCAGTACTTC.

The chain joins TRBV2 to TRBJ2-7; D not certain. Between the trimmed V and J ends, which lost 7 bases and 2 bases, there was a span of 9 bases. The germline gives CDR1 SNHLY, CDR2 FYNNEI. The length of the CDR3 is 12 residues. This chain's CDR3 is CASTNAAYEQYF. Here the CDR3 DNA reads TGTGCCAGCACAAATGCTGCCTACGAGCAGTACTTC.

The V gene is TRBV4-1, the J gene TRBJ2-2, with D possibly matching TRBD1 (6 bases). The CDR3 has 16 residues. Looked up from germline, CDR1 is MGHRA and CDR2 is YSYEKL. V was clipped by 6 bases and J by 0 bases, with 14 bases between them. In DNA, the CDR3 is TGCGCCAGCAGTATACCGGGACATCCGAACACCGGGGAGCTGTTTTTT. Translating it yields CASSIPGHPNTGELFF.

This chain joins TRBV29-1 and TRBJ1-3; no reliable D call. Trimming shortened V by 2 bases and J by 2 bases, and 7 bases separated the two germline ends. Germline V lookup: CDR1 SQVTM, CDR2 ANQGSEA. This CDR3 region has 13 residues. The DNA of the CDR3 is TGCAGCGTTGAACATGGGGCTGGAAACACCATATATTTT. Translating gives CSVEHGAGNTIYF.

CDR3 nucleotide sequence: TGTGCCAGCAGTGCGACAGGGTCGCAAGAGACCCAGTACTTC. It encodes CASSATGSQETQYF. V and J are TRBV6-1 and TRBJ2-5; 7 nucleotides align to TRBD1. V dropped 4 bases and J dropped 2; count of bases not matched to a gene: 4. The germline V gene has CDR1 MNHNS and CDR2 SASEGT. This CDR3 comprises 14 residues.

The chain employs TRBV10-2 and TRBJ2-3, with no clear D. CDR1 WSHSY and CDR2 SAAADI come from the germline V gene. V was clipped by 5 bases and J by 5 bases, with 8 bases between them. This CDR3 is 12 amino acids long. The CDR3 region has the DNA TGCGCCAGCAGTTTAGAGATAGATACGCAGTATTTT. Translation: CASSLEIDTQYF.

The V and J genes are TRBV27 and TRBJ2-7; no clear D gene. V was trimmed by 5 bases and J by 3 bases, leaving 11 bases between them. Germline loops: CDR1 MNHEY, CDR2 SMNVEV (reference sequence). The CDR3 consists of 13 residues. The CDR3 protein is CASSIRPGYEQYF. CDR3 sequence (DNA): TGTGCCAGCAGTATCAGACCGGGCTACGAGCAGTACTTC.

Remarks on this clone: This CDR3 is also generated by other DNA sequences in the sample. The V gene is TRBV5-6, the J gene TRBJ1-6; 7 bases agree with TRBD1. The V gene end was trimmed by 2 bases and the J gene end by 9 bases; junction bases not matched to a gene: 8. The CDR3 is made up of 15 amino acids. CDR1 is SGHDT, CDR2 YYEEEE, per germline. CDR3 in DNA: TGTGCCAGCAGCTTAGGGGGCGGGGGAGGTTCACCCCTCCACTTT. This gives the protein CASSLGGGGGSPLHF.

V and J are TRBV28 and TRBJ2-7, with a possible D match to TRBD2 (5 bases). Trimming pared 3 bases from V and 0 bases from J, leaving 12 bases between. This CDR3 spans 15 amino acids. The germline V gene encodes CDR1 MDHEN and CDR2 SYDVKM. CDR3 in DNA: TGTGCCAGCAGTTTTTTTGGGGAGAGCTCCTACGAGCAGTACTTC. This gives the protein CASSFFGESSYEQYF.

This clone was found once. The rearrangement links TRBV5-1 to TRBJ2-2; tentative D call: TRBD2 (5 bases). The ends were cut back, 6 bases at V and 3 bases at J, with 12 bases in the middle. CDR3 length: 14 amino acids. In germline, CDR1 is SGHRS, CDR2 YFSETQ. CDR3 protein: CASKPSTYTGELFF. The CDR3 DNA is TGCGCCAGCAAGCCTAGCACTTACACCGGGGAGCTGTTTTTT.

The rearrangement links TRBV25-1 to TRBJ2-3; 10 nucleotides line up with TRBD1. Germline V CDR1 and CDR2: MGHDK, SYGVNS. The CDR3 is made up of 15 amino acids. The V segment lost 2 bases and the J segment 5 bases; nucleotides outside the gene matches: 4. The CDR3 loop is CASSELGQGLDTQYF. In nucleotides, the CDR3 is TGTGCCAGCAGTGAACTGGGACAGGGGTTAGATACGCAGTATTTT. The full variable domain, rest sourced from reference TRBV25-1 and TRBJ2-3, is EADIYQTPRYLVIGTGKKITLECSQTMGHDKMYWYQQDPGMELHLIHYSYGVNSTEKGDLSSESTVSRIRTEHFPLTLESARPSHTSQYLCASSELGQGLDTQYFGPGTRLTVL.

This clone was found once. This sample includes further DNA sequences coding for the same CDR3. The rearrangement uses TRBV29-1 and TRBJ2-2; D ambiguous. V gave up 5 bases and J gave up 5 bases, with 3 bases separating them. CDR3 length: 10 residues. Germline CDR1 and CDR2: SQVTM and ANQGSEA. DNA of the CDR3: TGCAGCGTTCTAACCGGGGAGCTGTTTTTT. Translated: CSVLTGELFF.

This chain uses TRBV19 with TRBJ1-1, with TRBD1 identical over 10 bases. The CDR3 is made up of 20 amino acids. Germline V gene data show CDR1 as LNHDA and CDR2 as SQIVND (reference sequence). The trim removed 5 bases at V and 1 base at J, leaving 19 bases unmatched. CDR3 in amino acids: CASSLLLGTGEGVGNTEAFF. CDR3 DNA sequence: TGTGCCAGTAGTCTACTTCTCGGGACAGGGGAAGGGGTTGGGAACACTGAAGCTTTCTTT.

A remark on this clone: Within the sample, other DNA sequences also encode this same CDR3. The rearrangement joins TRBV7-2 to TRBJ1-2; D gene uncertain. CDR1 is SGHTA, CDR2 FQGNSA, per germline. The CDR3 has 14 amino acids. Between the trimmed V and J ends, which lost 1 base and 0 bases, there was a span of 6 bases. CDR3 loop: CASSLGGANYGYTF. The CDR3 DNA reads as TGTGCCAGCAGCTTAGGCGGCGCTAACTATGGCTACACCTTC.